This TCR beta chain emerged from a study of cytomegalovirus exposure and HLA in healthy donors. CDR3 length: 15 amino acids. Germline CDR1 SGHRS, CDR2 YFSETQ. V lost 4 bases and J 4 bases, leaving 17 bases between the germline ends. In the PCR, 60 Vbeta and 13 Jbeta primers were used. The table came from immunoSEQ multiplex PCR; TCRdb's copy has only in-frame clones and leaves some out. The sample has roughly 150,000 clones, over 80% seen once. Overall study findings and caveats: Overall, roughly 170 TCR beta chains were annotated as cytomegalovirus-associated.

Comment on this clone: No antigen is known for it.

The sequence derives from a woman aged 18 to 35 in good health and CMV-seronegative. Sequenced material: PBMCs. This chain links TRBV5-1 with TRBJ1-2, with D possibly matching TRBD1 (5 bases). Here the CDR3 DNA reads TGCGCCAGCAGCAGTCCGGGGGAAGGAGCCTATGGCTACACCTTC. Translation: CASSSPGEGAYGYTF. Supplemented by reference TRBV5-1 and TRBJ1-2, the full variable domain reads KAGVTQTPRYLIKTRGQQVTLSCSPISGHRSVSWYQQTPGQGLQFLFEYFSETQRNKGNFPGRFSGRQFSNSRSEMNVSTLELGDSALYLCASSSPGEGAYGYTFGSGTRLTVV.